Described below is a single T cell receptor (beta chain) sequence and its context. Its specificity is not known. Produced via immunoSEQ multiplex PCR; TCRdb's table is partial and in-frame only. The sample shows over 30,000 clones, around 66% of them seen only once. The data derive from a study of monozygotic twins with cystic fibrosis. Whole-study results and caveats: Co-twins had the most similar V usage for 13 of 16 pairs, J for 8.

Trimming at V came to 4 bases and at J to 1 base, leaving 4 bases not matched to a gene. The CDR3 loop spans 16 amino acids. Germline V gives CDR1 SNHLY, CDR2 FYNNEI. The TCR sequence derives from a girl aged 5 to 17 with cystic fibrosis. V is TRBV2 and J is TRBJ2-4, with TRBD2 identical over 10 bases. Sequencing used blood. The CDR3 coding sequence is TGTGCCAGCAGTGGAGGACTAGCGGACGCCAAAAACATTCAGTACTTC. It yields the protein CASSGGLADAKNIQYF.